Each of the 21 T cell receptor beta chains below was sequenced from the same sample in a study of T-cell reconstitution after alpha-beta-depleted transplantation in children. Preparing the TCRbeta library involved the use of unique molecular identifiers. TCRdb re-called the PCR reads with MiXCR, one entry per CDR3 protein. This sample has roughly 500,000 distinct CDR3 sequences, with around 17% found just once. The input for sequencing was PBMCs from the stem cell graft donor, taken from the stem cell graft. These receptors were obtained from a human donor who donated a stem cell graft to a child with acute lymphoblastic leukemia.

The genes are TRBV29-1 and TRBJ2-3; 7 nucleotides match TRBD2. The CDR3 loop spans 14 amino acids. CDR1 and CDR2 from the germline V gene are SQVTM and ANQGSEA. The ends lost 4 bases at V and 2 bases at J; junction bases unmatched: 6. The CDR3 protein is CSVARSGTTDTQYF. In DNA form, the CDR3 reads TGCAGCGTTGCCAGGAGCGGGACCACAGATACGCAGTATTTT.

This clonotype turned up a few times. The V gene is TRBV5-1, the J gene TRBJ1-4; tentatively, D is TRBD1 (6 bases). The CDR3 spans 19 residues. Trimming pared 5 bases from V and 4 bases from J, leaving 27 bases between. Germline V gene lookup returns CDR1 SGHRS and CDR2 YFSETQ. CDR3 DNA: TGCGCCAGCAGGGCCGGGGGCCCAACACTGGGCGCGAATAATGAAAAACTGTTTTTT. This gives the protein CASRAGGPTLGANNEKLFF. Supplemented by reference TRBV5-1 and TRBJ1-4, the full variable domain reads KAGVTQTPRYLIKTRGQQVTLSCSPISGHRSVSWYQQTPGQGLQFLFEYFSETQRNKGNFPGRFSGRQFSNSRSEMNVSTLELGDSALYLCASRAGGPTLGANNEKLFFGSGTQLSVL.

This clonotype was detected only a few times. The chain recombines TRBV29-1 with TRBJ2-7; no reliable D call. This CDR3 region has 11 residues. Trimming removed 5 bases at V and 12 bases at J, with 17 bases between. CDR1 is SQVTM and CDR2 is ANQGSEA in the germline V gene. The CDR3 DNA follows: TGCAGCGTTAAACTCACCGACGGCGCGTACTTC. Translation: CSVKLTDGAYF.

The V and J genes are TRBV4-1 and TRBJ2-5; perhaps D is TRBD1 or TRBD2 (5 bases each). The V gene lost 1 base and the J gene lost 3 bases, with 12 bases spanning the gap. The CDR3 sequence is 15 residues long. The germline gives CDR1 MGHRA, CDR2 YSYEKL. The CDR3 sequence: CASSQAPGTEETQYF. The DNA for the CDR3 is TGCGCCAGCAGCCAAGCTCCCGGGACGGAAGAGACCCAGTACTTC.

This chain joins TRBV12-3 or TRBV12-4 and TRBJ2-7, with 7 bases matching TRBD2. With V trimmed by 5 bases and J by 1 base, 5 bases remained unmatched. CDR3 length: 14 amino acids. The CDR3 region is CASSPSGVSYEQYF. The DNA of the CDR3 is TGTGCCAGCAGTCCTAGCGGAGTATCCTACGAGCAGTACTTC.

This clonotype was observed a handful of times. The chain combines TRBV5-6 with TRBJ1-1; D uncertain. Trimming took off 2 bases at V and 8 bases at J, with 10 bases between the two ends. CDR1 and CDR2 from the germline V gene are SGHDT and YYEEEE. The CDR3 is made up of 12 amino acids. The CDR3 region is CASSFVMGEAFF. DNA of the CDR3: TGTGCCAGCAGCTTCGTCATGGGAGAAGCTTTCTTT.

This clonotype occurred a few times. This sequence joins TRBV29-1 and TRBJ2-5; D is unclear. The germline gives CDR1 SQVTM, CDR2 ANQGSEA. The CDR3 is 12 amino acids. Deletions cut 5 bases from V and 2 bases from J, with 9 bases between. The CDR3 nucleotides are TGCAGCGTTATAGCAGCACAAGAGACCCAGTACTTC. Protein product: CSVIAAQETQYF.

This clonotype has just a few counts. The genes are TRBV4-1 and TRBJ2-7; TRBD1 matches 8 bases. The V gene's germline CDR1 is MGHRA and CDR2 YSYEKL. With V trimmed by 2 bases and J by 3 bases, 6 bases remained unmatched. This CDR3 spans 15 amino acids. CDR3 DNA sequence: TGCGCCAGCAGCCAATCCCCCGGGACAGGCTACGAGCAGTACTTC. Translated, it gives CASSQSPGTGYEQYF.

This clonotype occurred a few times. V and J are TRBV6-5 and TRBJ2-5, with D perhaps TRBD1 or TRBD2 (5 bases each). V was cut by 4 bases and J by 5 bases, with 20 bases left in between. The germline gives CDR1 MNHEY, CDR2 SVGAGI. The CDR3 is 16 residues long. The CDR3 DNA follows: TGTGCCAGCAGTTTAGGGGAGACGCTGATAGAGGAGACCCAGTACTTC. It encodes CASSLGETLIEETQYF.

The chain recombines TRBV3-1 with TRBJ2-7, with D maybe TRBD2 (6 bases). With 0 bases removed from V and 4 bases from J, the gap between germline ends came to 10 bases. Germline V gives CDR1 LGHDT, CDR2 YNNKEL (reference sequence). The CDR3 loop spans 14 amino acids. The CDR3 region is CASSQDPLAYEQYF. DNA of the CDR3: TGTGCCAGCAGCCAAGACCCTCTAGCGTACGAGCAGTACTTC.

This chain uses TRBV7-9 with TRBJ2-5; weak D call: TRBD2 (6 bases). Germline loops: CDR1 SEHNR, CDR2 FQNEAQ (reference sequence). The CDR3 is 17 amino acids. The ends were cut back, 4 bases at V and 3 bases at J, with 21 bases in the middle. CDR3: CASSSRPRREDKETQYF. CDR3 nucleotide sequence: TGTGCCAGCAGCTCCCGCCCCCGCAGGGAGGACAAAGAGACCCAGTACTTC. Together with reference TRBV7-9 and TRBJ2-5, the CDR3 gives the full variable domain: DTGVSQNPRHKITKRGQNVTFRCDPISEHNRLYWYRQTLGQGPEFLTYFQNEAQLEKSRLLSDRFSAERPKGSFSTLEIQRTEQGDSAMYLCASSSRPRREDKETQYFGPGTRLLVL.

A single count supports this clonotype. The CDR3 bases are TGCGCCAGCAGCATTATTCAGGGGGACTATGGCTACACCTTC. It is translated as CASSIIQGDYGYTF. V usage is TRBV4-1 and J usage is TRBJ1-2; the match to TRBD1 covers 7 bases. CDR1 is MGHRA, CDR2 YSYEKL, per germline. The junction had 6 bases not matched to a gene; V was cut back by 5 bases and J by 3 bases. The CDR3 contains 14 residues.

The rearrangement joins TRBV29-1 to TRBJ1-4; unclear D gene. The CDR3 consists of 16 residues. CDR1 is SQVTM, CDR2 ANQGSEA, per germline. Trimming took 4 bases from V and 3 from J, leaving 18 bases between them. DNA of the CDR3: TGCAGCGTTGCTGTGGGCTCAGGAAGGTCTAATGAAAAACTGTTTTTT. It yields the protein CSVAVGSGRSNEKLFF. The whole variable domain, filled in from reference TRBV29-1 and TRBJ1-4, reads SAVISQKPSRDICQRGTSLTIQCQVDSQVTMMFWYRQQPGQSLTLIATANQGSEATYESGFVIDKFPISRPNLTFSTLTVSNMSPEDSSIYLCSVAVGSGRSNEKLFFGSGTQLSVL.

This clonotype came up many times. The chain carries TRBV7-9 and TRBJ2-5; D not certain. This CDR3 has 12 residues. V lost 6 bases, J lost 0 bases, and 5 bases lay in between. Germline loops: CDR1 SEHNR, CDR2 FQNEAQ (reference sequence). CDR3: CASSFNQETQYF. CDR3 nucleotide sequence: TGTGCCAGCAGTTTCAACCAAGAGACCCAGTACTTC.

This chain joins TRBV29-1 and TRBJ2-1; the D call may be TRBD1 or TRBD2 (5 bases each). CDR1 and CDR2 (germline): SQVTM, ANQGSEA. Deletions cut 4 bases from V and 1 base from J, with 8 bases between. The CDR3 spans 13 residues. As DNA, the CDR3 is TGCAGCGTTGTGGGGGAATCCTACAATGAGCAGTTCTTC. Amino acids: CSVVGESYNEQFF.

The chain combines TRBV12-3 or TRBV12-4 with TRBJ2-6, with D perhaps matching TRBD2 (6 bases). The CDR3 consists of 17 residues. Trimming removed 5 bases from V and 0 bases from J, with 14 bases in between. The CDR3 nucleotides read TGTGCCAGCAGTCCCGGGACTTACCGCTCTGGGGCCAACGTCCTGACTTTC. This encodes CASSPGTYRSGANVLTF.

V is TRBV5-5 and J is TRBJ1-1; tentative D call: TRBD1 (6 bases). There are 15 residues in the CDR3. The germline V gene has CDR1 SGHKS and CDR2 YYEKEE (reference sequence). The ends were cut back, 0 bases at V and 7 bases at J, with 16 bases in the middle. The CDR3 is CASSLAGVRFDEAFF. The DNA for the CDR3 is TGTGCCAGCAGCTTGGCAGGGGTCCGGTTCGATGAAGCTTTCTTT. The variable domain in full, completed from reference TRBV5-5 and TRBJ1-1, reads DAGVTQSPTHLIKTRGQQVTLRCSPISGHKSVSWYQQVLGQGPQFIFQYYEKEERGRGNFPDRFSARQFPNYSSELNVNALLLGDSALYLCASSLAGVRFDEAFFGQGTRLTVV.

The V and J genes are TRBV5-4 and TRBJ1-1; D is unclear. This CDR3 contains 14 residues. CDR1 and CDR2 from the germline V gene are SGHNT and YYREEE (reference sequence). The V gene lost 0 bases and the J gene lost 0 bases, with 6 bases spanning the gap. CDR3 nucleotide sequence: TGTGCCAGCAGCTTGGCAGACATGAACACTGAAGCTTTCTTT. Protein: CASSLADMNTEAFF.

V gene TRBV5-1 combines with J gene TRBJ2-1, with 12 bases that match TRBD2. V lost 5 bases to trimming and J lost 5 bases; unmatched junction nucleotides: 5. The CDR3 contains 15 residues. The germline V gene has CDR1 SGHRS and CDR2 YFSETQ. In DNA form, the CDR3 reads TGCGCCAGCAGTTGGACTAGCGGGGCTAACAATGAGCAGTTCTTC. This translates into CASSWTSGANNEQFF.

This clonotype was observed a few times. CDR3 sequence (DNA): TGTGCCAGCAGTTCCGGGACAGGGTTTGAAAAACTGTTTTTT. Its translation: CASSSGTGFEKLFF. The V and J genes are TRBV27 and TRBJ1-4, with TRBD1 identical over 9 bases. The CDR3 length is 14 residues. Germline assignment: CDR1 MNHEY and CDR2 SMNVEV (reference sequence). The ends lost 4 bases at V and 7 bases at J; junction bases unmatched: 4.

The chain links TRBV29-1 to TRBJ2-7; 8 positions match TRBD2. The CDR3 has 14 residues. Germline V gives CDR1 SQVTM, CDR2 ANQGSEA. V shed 7 bases, J shed 1 base, and the junction held 9 bases outside the gene matches. The CDR3 is CSADRSGSSYEQYF. The CDR3 DNA reads as TGCAGCGCCGATCGGAGCGGGAGTTCCTACGAGCAGTACTTC.